A single sample is the source of the 2 T cell receptor beta chains below, sequenced in a study of PD-1 blockade in classical Hodgkin lymphoma (dated by TCRdb to 2018 to 2020). Receptor amplification or capture employed the immunoSEQ multiplex PCR assay. TCRdb's version of the immuneACCESS table is confined to in-frame rearrangements and falls short of the full clone set. An unresolved V gene accounts for under half of the shortfall where checked; the remainder is of unknown origin. The sample table holds about 36,000 clones, of which roughly two thirds were seen once. Around an eighth of the sample belongs to the ten largest clones. The sample's time point label, decoded: cycle 2 day 1 (C2D1) of nivolumab. Every trial patient had relapsed following autologous stem cell transplantation, and prior brentuximab vedotin exposure was what differed among cohorts A, B and C. The starting material was peripheral blood mononuclear cells (PBMCs), obtained before the second cycle of nivolumab. These receptors came from a human donor with classical Hodgkin lymphoma.

In this sample, this clone is medium-sized. The V gene is TRBV9, the J gene TRBJ1-6; maybe TRBD1 (6 bases). V lost 3 bases and J lost 3, with 13 bases in between. Looked up from germline, CDR1 is SGDLS and CDR2 is YYNGEE. The CDR3 loop spans 16 amino acids. The CDR3 reads CASSAQGTGYNSPLHF. CDR3 sequence (DNA): TGTGCCAGCAGCGCCCAGGGGACTGGCTATAATTCACCCCTCCACTTT. The full variable domain, completed using reference TRBV9 and TRBJ1-6, is DSGVTQTPKHLITATGQRVTLRCSPRSGDLSVYWYQQSLDQGLQFLIQYYNGEERAKGNILERFSAQQFPDLHSELNLSSLELGDSALYFCASSAQGTGYNSPLHFGNGTRLTVT.

V usage is TRBV13 and J usage is TRBJ1-1; perhaps TRBD1 as D (6 bases). The CDR3 totals 12 residues. Germline values: CDR1 PRHDT, CDR2 FYEKMQ (reference sequence). The V and J ends lost 5 bases and 7 bases respectively, with 11 bases between them. CDR3 in amino acids: CASSHRVGEAFF. As DNA, the CDR3 is TGTGCCAGCAGCCACAGGGTTGGTGAAGCTTTCTTT.